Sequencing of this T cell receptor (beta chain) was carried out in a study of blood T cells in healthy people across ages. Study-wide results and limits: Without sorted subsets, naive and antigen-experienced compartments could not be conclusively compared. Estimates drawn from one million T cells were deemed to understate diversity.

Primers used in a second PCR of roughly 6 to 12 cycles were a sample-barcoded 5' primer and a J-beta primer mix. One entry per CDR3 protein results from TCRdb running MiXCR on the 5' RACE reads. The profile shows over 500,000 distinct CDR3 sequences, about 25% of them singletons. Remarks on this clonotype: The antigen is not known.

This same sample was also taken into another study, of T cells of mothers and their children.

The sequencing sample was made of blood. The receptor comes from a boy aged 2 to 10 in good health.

The CDR3, as DNA: TGCGCCAGCAGCCGGATAATGGGGCAAGAGACCCAGTACTTC. It specifies CASSRIMGQETQYF. The chain employs TRBV4-1 and TRBJ2-5; D not resolved. Germline lookup yields CDR1 MGHRA and CDR2 YSYEKL. Trimming cost V 4 bases and J 2 bases, with 11 bases left between them. CDR3 length equals 14 residues.